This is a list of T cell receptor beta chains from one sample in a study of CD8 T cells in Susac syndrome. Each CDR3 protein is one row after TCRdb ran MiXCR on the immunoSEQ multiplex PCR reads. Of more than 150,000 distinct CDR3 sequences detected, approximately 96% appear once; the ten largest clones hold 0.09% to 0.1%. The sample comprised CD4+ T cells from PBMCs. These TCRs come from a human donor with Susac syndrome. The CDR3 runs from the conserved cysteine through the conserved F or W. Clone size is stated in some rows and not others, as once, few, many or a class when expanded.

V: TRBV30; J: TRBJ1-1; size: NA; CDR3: CAWSGGGTAFF
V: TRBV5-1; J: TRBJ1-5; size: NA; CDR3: CASSLGSGLDQPQHF
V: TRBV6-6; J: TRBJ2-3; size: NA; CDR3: CASSYLGRTDTQYF
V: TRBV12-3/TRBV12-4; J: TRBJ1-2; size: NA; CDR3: CASHRVPDGYTF
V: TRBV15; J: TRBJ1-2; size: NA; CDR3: CATSRDRGQGYTF
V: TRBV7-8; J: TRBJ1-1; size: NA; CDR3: CASSFGGNTEAFF
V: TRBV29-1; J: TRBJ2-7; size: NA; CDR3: CSVVRQGGNEQYF
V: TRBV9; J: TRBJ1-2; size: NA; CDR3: CASSVGDRGANYGYTF
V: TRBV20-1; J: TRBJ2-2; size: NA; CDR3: CSAKGNTGELFF
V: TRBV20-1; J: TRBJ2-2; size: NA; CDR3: CSARPGGYTGELFF
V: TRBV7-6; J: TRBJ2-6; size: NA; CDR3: CASSLELATNVLTF
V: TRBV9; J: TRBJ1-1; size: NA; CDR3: CASSVVPTGEAFF
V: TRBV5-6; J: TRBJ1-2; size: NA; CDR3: CASTEGTGDYGYTF
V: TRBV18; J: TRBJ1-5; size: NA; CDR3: CASSPLGTGGNQPQHF
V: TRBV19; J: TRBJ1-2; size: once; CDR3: CASSMVEGIDGYTF
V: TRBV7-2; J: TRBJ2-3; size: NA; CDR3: CASRTGTSDADTQYF
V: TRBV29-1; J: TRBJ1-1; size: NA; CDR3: CSCSAGMGMNTEAFF
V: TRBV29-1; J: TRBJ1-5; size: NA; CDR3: CSVAQENSNQPQHF